These T cell receptor beta chains were read from a single sample in a study of tumor-infiltrating lymphocytes in oesophageal squamous cell carcinoma. MiXCR was run by TCRdb on the PCR reads, yielding one entry per CDR3 protein. The sample holds 10,000 to 15,000 distinct CDR3 sequences; around 56% are singletons and the top ten take approximately 29%. The sample was esophageal tumor tissue. The receptors stem from a female donor with esophageal squamous cell carcinoma. Both conserved end residues are part of each CDR3. A D gene is named only where the DNA matches it firmly. Size values are once, few and many counts, or a class for expanded clones, and some rows have none.

j_gene | d_gene | v_gene | abundance | CDR3aa | CDR3nt
TRBJ2-5 | . | TRBV24-1 | . | CATSVNSYNEQYF | TGTGCCACCAGTGTAAACAGTTACAATGAGCAGTACTTC
TRBJ1-1 | . | TRBV6-1 | medium-sized | CASRATVGEAFF | TGTGCCAGCAGGGCGACAGTGGGAGAAGCTTTCTTT
TRBJ2-5 | TRBD2 | TRBV7-9 | medium-sized | CASSLARGAPNNEQYF | TGTGCCAGCAGCTTAGCGCGGGGGGCACCCAACAATGAGCAGTACTTC
TRBJ2-4 | . | TRBV7-2 | . | CASSLAGSSQPVKNIQYF | TGTGCCAGCAGCTTAGCGGGGAGCAGTCAACCGGTCAAAAACATTCAGTACTTC
TRBJ2-7 | TRBD1 | TRBV28 | once | CASSFRDRVAYNEQYF | TGTGCCAGCAGTTTCCGTGACAGGGTTGCCTACAATGAGCAGTACTTC
TRBJ2-5 | . | TRBV7-3 | . | CASSATGQDEQYF | TGTGCCAGCAGCGCAACAGGGCAGGATGAGCAGTACTTC
TRBJ2-1 | TRBD2 | TRBV6-1 | . | CASSENPTSALF | TGTGCCAGCAGTGAAAACCCTACTAGCGCACTCTTC
TRBJ2-1 | . | TRBV5-3 | . | CASSLVTPYHEQFF | TGTGCCAGCAGCTTGGTTACGCCCTATCATGAGCAGTTCTTC
TRBJ2-1 | TRBD2 | TRBV7-2 | few | CASSFSSGSYNEQFF | TGTGCCAGCAGCTTTAGTAGCGGGTCCTACAATGAGCAGTTCTTC
TRBJ2-7 | . | TRBV27 | medium-sized | CASSLSSASSYEQYF | TGTGCCAGCAGTTTATCGTCCGCTAGCTCCTACGAGCAGTACTTC
TRBJ2-3 | . | TRBV7-3 | . | CASSFSGLDTQYF | TGTGCCAGCAGCTTTTCGGGGTTGGATACGCAGTATTTT
TRBJ2-1 | . | TRBV7-6 | once | CASSLYGPSSYNEQFF | TGTGCCAGCAGCTTATACGGGCCTAGCTCCTACAATGAGCAGTTCTTC
TRBJ2-7 | TRBD2 | TRBV7-8 | . | CASTQTSGSYEQYF | TGTGCCAGCACCCAGACTAGCGGTAGCTACGAGCAGTACTTC
TRBJ2-5 | . | TRBV7-2 | . | CASSLVLQETQYF | TGTGCCAGCAGCTTAGTCTTACAAGAGACCCAGTACTTC
TRBJ2-1 | TRBD1 | TRBV5-3 | . | CASSFRGGRSEQFF | TGTGCCAGCAGCTTTCGAGGGGGCCGGAGTGAGCAGTTCTTC
TRBJ2-4 | TRBD2 | TRBV12-5 | . | CASGHGGAGEQYF | TGTGCTAGTGGCCACGGGGGGGCGGGGGAGCAGTACTTC
TRBJ2-3 | . | TRBV5-3 | many | CARSTHITDTQYF | TGTGCCAGAAGCACACACATCACAGATACGCAGTATTTT
TRBJ2-3 | TRBD2 | TRBV6-1 | many | CASETSGGTDTQYF | TGTGCCAGCGAAACTAGCGGGGGCACAGATACGCAGTATTTT
TRBJ2-1 | TRBD2 | TRBV7-4 | few | CASSSSLAGDAYNEQFF | TGTGCCAGCAGCTCCTCATTAGCGGGAGATGCCTACAATGAGCAGTTCTTC
TRBJ2-1 | . | TRBV11-3 | . | CASSLGLSYDEQFF | TGTGCCAGCAGCTTAGGTCTATCTTACGACGAGCAGTTCTTC
TRBJ2-7 | TRBD2 | TRBV7-3 | few | CASSSRTSGRYEQYF | TGTGCCAGCAGCTCCCGGACTAGCGGGAGGTACGAGCAGTACTTC
TRBJ2-7 | TRBD2 | TRBV5-1 | . | CASSFFASGGRNEQYF | TGCGCCAGCAGCTTTTTCGCTAGCGGGGGTCGTAACGAGCAGTACTTC
TRBJ2-7 | TRBD2 | TRBV7-8 | . | CASSLSGSEQYF | TGTGCCAGCAGCCTCAGCGGGAGCGAGCAGTACTTC
TRBJ2-7 | . | TRBV6-1 | . | CASSYGRAYEQYF | TGTGCCAGCAGTTACGGCAGGGCATACGAGCAGTACTTC
TRBJ2-1 | TRBD2 | TRBV6-4 | . | CASSDSREGLEQFF | TGTGCCAGCAGTGACTCGCGGGAGGGCCTTGAGCAGTTCTTC
TRBJ2-5 | TRBD2 | TRBV7-2 | few | CASSLNGGMRETQYF | TGTGCCAGCAGCTTGAACGGGGGGATGCGAGAGACCCAGTACTTC
TRBJ2-3 | TRBD2 | TRBV7-2 | . | CASTILAGGVGGHNEQFF | TGTGCCAGCACCATACTAGCGGGGGGGGTCGGGGGCCACAATGAGCAGTTCTTT
TRBJ1-3 | TRBD1 | TRBV12-3/TRBV12-4 | many | CASSTGTGGFGGNTIYF | TGTGCCAGCAGCACCGGGACAGGGGGCTTCGGTGGAAACACCATATATTTT
TRBJ2-1 | TRBD2 | TRBV7-3 | . | CASSPRASGSSYNEQFF | TGTGCCAGCAGCCCCCGGGCTAGCGGCTCATCCTACAATGAGCAGTTCTTC
TRBJ2-1 | TRBD2 | TRBV2 | many | CASRERDESYNEQFF | TGTGCCAGCAGGGAGCGGGATGAATCCTACAATGAGCAGTTCTTC
TRBJ2-3 | TRBD2 | TRBV7-9 | once | CASSRTGGNTGELYF | TGTGCCAGCAGCCGGACGGGAGGGAACACCGGGGAGCTGTATTTT
TRBJ2-3 | . | TRBV5-1 | . | CASSLATVTDTQYF | TGCGCCAGCAGCTTAGCAACGGTGACAGATACGCAGTATTTT
TRBJ2-4 | . | TRBV7-6 | . | CASSAAVSNQPQHF | TGTGCCAGCAGCGCGGCAGTGAGCAATCAGCCCCAGCATTTC
TRBJ2-1 | TRBD2 | TRBV7-2 | . | CASSLVVAGRYNEQFF | TGTGCCAGCAGCTTAGTTGTAGCGGGAAGATACAATGAGCAGTTCTTC
TRBJ2-5 | TRBD2 | TRBV7-2 | . | CASSLVAGGQETQYF | TGTGCCAGCAGCTTAGTAGCGGGAGGGCAAGAGACCCAGTACTTC
TRBJ2-5 | . | TRBV7-2 | . | CASSPDQGQGQTQYF | TGTGCCAGCAGCCCAGACCAGGGGCAGGGGCAGACCCAGTACTTC
TRBJ2-1 | . | TRBV7-8 | few | CASSLVINEQFF | TGTGCCAGCAGCTTAGTAATTAATGAGCAGTTCTTC
TRBJ2-3 | . | TRBV7-2 | medium-sized | CASSFFGNPTDTQYF | TGTGCCAGCAGCTTTTTCGGGAATCCCACAGATACGCAGTATTTT
TRBJ2-5 | TRBD2 | TRBV19 | once | CASSPGLAAQETQYF | TGTGCCAGTAGTCCGGGACTAGCGGCTCAAGAGACCCAGTACTTC
TRBJ2-4 | TRBD2 | TRBV11-2 | . | CASSYSGTTQKQYF | TGTGCCAGCAGCTACTCCGGGACTACACAGAAGCAGTACTTC
TRBJ2-1 | . | TRBV5-3 | . | CASSGVTYNEQFF | TGTGCCAGCAGCGGAGTAACCTACAATGAGCAGTTCTTC
TRBJ2-5 | TRBD1 | TRBV7-2 | few | CASSFWTGETQYF | TGTGCCAGCAGCTTTTGGACAGGGGAGACCCAGTACTTC
TRBJ2-7 | . | TRBV11-2 | . | CASSLDQAGDEQYF | TGTGCCAGCAGCTTAGATCAGGCAGGGGACGAGCAGTACTTC
TRBJ2-4 | TRBD2 | TRBV7-9 | . | CASSLALAGGLDEQYF | TGTGCCAGCAGCTTAGCTCTAGCGGGAGGGTTAGATGAGCAGTACTTC
TRBJ1-2 | . | TRBV28 | once | CASSYRRFNYGYTF | TGTGCCAGCAGTTACAGGCGCTTCAACTATGGCTACACCTTC
TRBJ2-7 | . | TRBV6-6 | . | CASSYAPLHGGYEQYF | TGTGCCAGCAGTTACGCTCCCTTACATGGGGGCTACGAGCAGTACTTC
TRBJ2-7 | TRBD2 | TRBV6-1 | . | CASSEGIGSSGNDEQYF | TGTGCCAGCAGTGAAGGTATAGGTTCTAGCGGGAACGACGAGCAGTACTTC
TRBJ1-1 | . | TRBV10-1 | . | CASSEAGLNTEAFF | TGCGCCAGCAGTGAGGCTGGACTGAACACTGAAGCTTTCTTT
TRBJ1-3 | . | TRBV25-1 | few | CASSEERTGNTIYF | TGTGCCAGCAGTGAAGAGAGAACTGGAAACACCATATATTTT
TRBJ1-2 | . | TRBV20-1 | few | CSARVPNYGYTF | TGCAGTGCTAGAGTTCCTAACTATGGCTACACCTTC
TRBJ1-5 | . | TRBV19 | . | CASNARAADNQPQHF | TGTGCCAGTAACGCTCGGGCGGCTGACAATCAGCCCCAGCATTTT
TRBJ1-6 | . | TRBV7-2 | . | CASSTYALAQLGNNSPLHF | TGTGCCAGCAGCACATACGCTCTGGCGCAGCTAGGCAATAATTCACCCCTCCACTTT
TRBJ1-1 | . | TRBV12-3/TRBV12-4 | . | CASSLRMDTEAFF | TGTGCCAGCAGTCTGCGAATGGACACTGAAGCTTTCTTT
TRBJ2-7 | . | TRBV6-1 | . | CASSEDRPYEQYF | TGTGCCAGCAGTGAAGATAGGCCCTACGAGCAGTACTTC
TRBJ1-5 | . | TRBV6-8 | . | CASSYPPGVRNQPQHF | TGTGCCAGCAGTTATCCGCCAGGGGTTCGTAATCAGCCCCAGCATTTT
TRBJ2-7 | TRBD2 | TRBV19 | . | CASNTGTSGRYEQYF | TGTGCCAGTAATACCGGGACTAGCGGGAGATATGAGCAGTACTTC
TRBJ2-1 | . | TRBV12-3/TRBV12-4 | . | CASSPFPLCSYNEQFF | TGTGCCAGCAGCCCCTTCCCACTGTGCTCCTACAATGAGCAGTTCTTC